These 24 T cell receptor beta chains share one sample of origin, sequenced in a study of blood T cell repertoires in COVID-19. Sequencing was performed with immunoSEQ multiplex PCR; in TCRdb, only in-frame clones are kept and a portion is missing. The sample shows approximately 310,000 clones, 89% of them seen only once. The specimen was PBMCs or T cells enriched from blood (not recorded which). These TCRs come from a man in his 60s who had recovered from COVID-19.

This clone was recorded once. The J gene is TRBJ2-1, the V gene TRBV7-2; 11 bases line up with TRBD2. J was trimmed by 9 bases and V by 3 bases; bases with no gene match: 13. The CDR3 sequence is 17 residues long. Germline V CDR1 and CDR2: SGHTA, FQGNSA. The CDR3 reads CASSLATTRTSGSEQFF. The CDR3 region has the DNA TGTGCCAGCAGCTTGGCCACAACGCGAACTAGCGGGAGTGAGCAGTTCTTC.

The chain recombines TRBV29-1 with TRBJ1-1; D not resolved. The V gene's germline CDR1 is SQVTM and CDR2 ANQGSEA. V was trimmed by 4 bases and J by 6 bases, leaving 18 bases between them. The CDR3 contains 14 residues. For the CDR3, the DNA is TGCAGCGTTGTCGAGGGCGCGTTGGGGTCTGAAGCTTTCTTT. Protein sequence: CSVVEGALGSEAFF.

The rearrangement links TRBV14 to TRBJ2-7, with D possibly being TRBD2 (6 bases). The CDR3 has 14 amino acids. Germline CDR1 and CDR2: SGHDN and FVKESK. The ends were cut back, 1 base at V and 3 bases at J, with 10 bases in the middle. In DNA form, the CDR3 reads TGTGCCAGCAGCCAAGCCGGGAGCTACTACGAGCAGTACTTC. Protein sequence: CASSQAGSYYEQYF.

The genes are TRBV29-1 and TRBJ2-5; 12 nucleotides match TRBD2. J was trimmed by 5 bases and V by 4 bases; bases with no gene match: 8. Germline CDR1 and CDR2: SQVTM and ANQGSEA. The CDR3 consists of 15 residues. CDR3 in DNA: TGCAGCGTTGGATCCGCTAGCGGGAGGGGGGAGACCCAGTACTTC. This encodes CSVGSASGRGETQYF. The whole variable domain, filled in from reference TRBV29-1 and TRBJ2-5, reads SAVISQKPSRDICQRGTSLTIQCQVDSQVTMMFWYRQQPGQSLTLIATANQGSEATYESGFVIDKFPISRPNLTFSTLTVSNMSPEDSSIYLCSVGSASGRGETQYFGPGTRLLVL.

The V gene is TRBV7-5, the J gene TRBJ2-3; TRBD2 reflects the table's D call only, with no check against the DNA. TRBV7-5 is described as a pseudogene. This CDR3 is built from 13 residues. CDR3 residues: CVRSLLSGSTQYF. The DNA of the CDR3 is TGTGTCAGAAGCTTATTGAGCGGGAGTACGCAGTATTTT.

The chain employs TRBV19 and TRBJ2-7; a possible D gene is TRBD1 (6 bases). V lost 5 bases to trimming and J lost 2 bases, with 13 bases between them. Germline loops: CDR1 LNHDA, CDR2 SQIVND (reference sequence). CDR3 length: 14 amino acids. The CDR3 is CASSYPDSPYEQYF. The CDR3 nucleotides are TGTGCCAGTAGTTATCCGGACAGCCCCTACGAGCAGTACTTC.

This clone was recorded once. The V and J genes are TRBV27 and TRBJ1-2; D is unresolved. The ends were cut back, 6 bases at V and 4 bases at J, with 15 bases in the middle. CDR3 length: 14 residues. Germline CDR1 is MNHEY and CDR2 is SMNVEV (reference sequence). The CDR3: CASSPAPGGYGYTF. DNA of the CDR3: TGTGCCAGCAGCCCCGCCCCGGGAGGCTATGGCTACACCTTC.

Only one count was recorded for this clone. The rearrangement links TRBV7-6 to TRBJ1-6, with 7 bases identical to TRBD1. V lost 5 bases to trimming and J lost 10 bases; unmatched junction nucleotides: 11. The CDR3 has 15 amino acids. CDR1 is SGHVS and CDR2 is FNYEAQ in the germline V gene. In DNA, the CDR3 is TGTGCCAGCAGCCTGGGGACAGACTTTGCCTCACCCCTCCACTTT. Translating it yields CASSLGTDFASPLHF.

The chain is built from TRBV5-1 and TRBJ2-5; the D gene is possibly TRBD1 (5 bases). Germline assignment: CDR1 SGHRS and CDR2 YFSETQ. Trimming took off 1 base at V and 3 bases at J, with 10 bases between the two ends. This CDR3 has 14 amino acids. DNA of the CDR3: TGCGCCAGCAGCTTGCAGTCCAGGGAAGAGACCCAGTACTTC. Its protein is CASSLQSREETQYF.

This clone showed up just once. The chain links TRBV7-2 to TRBJ1-2; TRBD1 matches at 9 bases. The CDR3 runs 15 residues. The V and J ends lost 5 bases and 5 bases, in that order; junction bases with no gene match: 9. From germline, CDR1 is SGHTA and CDR2 FQGNSA. The CDR3 bases are TGTGCCAGCAGCGTACAGGGGGCCGGTGGGTATGGCTACACCTTC. As protein: CASSVQGAGGYGYTF.

This clone was detected only once. The chain is built from TRBV3-1 (or the pseudogene TRBV3-2) and TRBJ1-1; 10 nucleotides match TRBD1. The CDR3 consists of 15 residues. Trimming took 6 bases from V and 2 from J; bases not matched to a gene: 6. Germline loops: CDR1 LGHDT, CDR2 YNNKEL (reference sequence). The DNA of the CDR3 is TGTGCCAGCAGGGGACAGGGGCTAATTAACACTGAAGCTTTCTTT. Protein sequence: CASRGQGLINTEAFF.

The chain carries TRBV28 and TRBJ1-2; TRBD1 matches at 11 bases. Trimming took 6 bases from V and 8 from J; bases not matched to a gene: 2. Germline CDR1 is MDHEN and CDR2 is SYDVKM. The CDR3 has 12 amino acids. CDR3 region: CASRDRGRGYTF. DNA for the CDR3: TGTGCCAGCAGGGACAGGGGGCGGGGCTACACCTTC.

V and J are TRBV6-5 and TRBJ1-2, with 9 nucleotides matching TRBD1. V lost 5 bases, J lost 0 bases, and 4 bases stayed unmatched. The CDR3 contains 15 residues. The germline CDR1 and CDR2 sequences are MNHEY and SVGAGI. CDR3 coding DNA: TGTGCCAGCAGTACCTGGACAGGGGCTAACTATGGCTACACCTTC. Translated, it gives CASSTWTGANYGYTF.

This sequence joins TRBV6-6 and TRBJ2-5; 8 positions match TRBD1. Germline V lookup: CDR1 MNHNY, CDR2 SVGAGI (reference sequence). Trimming took 5 bases from V and 4 from J; bases not matched to a gene: 6. The CDR3 length is 14 residues. CDR3 protein: CASSPGRGRETQYF. The CDR3 DNA reads TGTGCCAGCAGTCCAGGCAGGGGGCGAGAGACCCAGTACTTC.

On this clone itself: Different DNA sequences within this sample yield the same CDR3. V usage is TRBV7-2 and J usage is TRBJ2-5; TRBD2 aligns across 7 bases. V shed 3 bases and J 7 bases; nucleotides not matched to a gene: 5. The length of the CDR3 is 13 residues. Germline CDR1 SGHTA, CDR2 FQGNSA. The CDR3 region is CASSFSERGTQYF. CDR3 sequence (DNA): TGTGCCAGCAGCTTCTCAGAGCGGGGGACCCAGTACTTC.

The chain combines TRBV18 with TRBJ2-5, with 7 bases identical to TRBD2. V shed 3 bases and J 1 base; nucleotides not matched to a gene: 14. The germline CDR1 and CDR2 sequences are KGHSH and LQKENI. This CDR3 has 18 amino acids. The CDR3 nucleotides are TGTGCCAGCTCACCTCCTGGGGCCGCGGGAGCGATCCAAGAGACCCAGTACTTC. This codes for CASSPPGAAGAIQETQYF.

The chain recombines TRBV3-1 (or the pseudogene TRBV3-2) with TRBJ2-5, with TRBD2 as a possible D gene (6 bases). The germline V gene encodes CDR1 LGHDT and CDR2 YNNKEL (reference sequence). This CDR3 has 17 residues. V lost 4 bases and J lost 6, with 24 bases in between. The CDR3 DNA sequence: TGTGCCAGCAGCCGAATGCGGGGCCTTAGCGCTGTTCAGACCCAGTACTTC. Translating gives CASSRMRGLSAVQTQYF.

This rearrangement joins TRBV19 to TRBJ1-4; 8 bases are shared with TRBD1. CDR1 is LNHDA, CDR2 SQIVND, per germline (reference sequence). This CDR3 has 14 amino acids. J gave up 5 bases and V 10 bases, and 9 bases lay outside the gene matches. In nucleotides, the CDR3 is TGTGCCACCAGTGACAGGGGCAGAAATGAAAAACTGTTTTTT. This translates into CATSDRGRNEKLFF.

The rearrangement uses TRBV19 and TRBJ1-4, with no clear D. V was trimmed by 3 bases and J by 5 bases, leaving 10 bases between them. The germline V gene encodes CDR1 LNHDA and CDR2 SQIVND (reference sequence). CDR3 length: 14 residues. The DNA for the CDR3 is TGTGCCAGTAGTATGGGCCGGGAGAATGAAAAACTGTTTTTT. This translates into CASSMGRENEKLFF.

V usage is TRBV7-9 and J usage is TRBJ1-2, with 7 bases lining up with TRBD1. The germline gives CDR1 SEHNR, CDR2 FQNEAQ (reference sequence). Trimming removed 4 bases from V and 8 bases from J; junction bases left unmatched: 7. The CDR3 length is 13 residues. CDR3 residues: CASSSNRGEGYTF. The CDR3 nucleotides read TGTGCCAGCAGCTCTAACAGGGGTGAGGGCTACACCTTC.

The V gene is TRBV18, the J gene TRBJ1-2; D may be TRBD1 (5 bases). The CDR3 extends over 15 amino acids. Germline V gene sequence: CDR1 KGHSH, CDR2 LQKENI. V lost 4 bases and J lost 2, with 14 bases in between. CDR3 protein: CASSLLDKGNYGYTF. The CDR3 nucleotides are TGTGCCAGCTCACTTCTGGACAAGGGCAACTATGGCTACACCTTC.

The rearrangement links TRBV11-2 to TRBJ2-3, with D perhaps TRBD1 (6 bases). V was cut by 1 base and J by 1 base, with 15 bases left in between. Germline V gene lookup returns CDR1 SGHAT and CDR2 FQNNGV. CDR3 length: 17 residues. Written as DNA, the CDR3 is TGTGCCAGCAGCTTAGGGGGGCAGGGGCGACGCACAGATACGCAGTATTTT. Translated: CASSLGGQGRRTDTQYF. Using reference TRBV11-2 and TRBJ2-3 for the parts outside the CDR3, the full variable domain is EAGVAQSPRYKIIEKRQSVAFWCNPISGHATLYWYQQILGQGPKLLIQFQNNGVVDDSQLPKDRFSAERLKGVDSTLKIQPAKLEDSAVYLCASSLGGQGRRTDTQYFGPGTRLTVL.

DNA for the CDR3: TGTGCCAGCAAACAGGACAGGGGGGAATACGAGCAGTACTTC. This gives the protein CASKQDRGEYEQYF. This chain links TRBV27 with TRBJ2-7; 10 bases align to TRBD1. This CDR3 comprises 14 residues. Germline values: CDR1 MNHEY, CDR2 SMNVEV (reference sequence). V shed 7 bases, J shed 4 bases, and the junction held 7 bases outside the gene matches.

This clone was counted a few times. V and J are TRBV29-1 and TRBJ1-1, with unresolved D. The germline CDR1 and CDR2 sequences are SQVTM and ANQGSEA. The CDR3 is 11 amino acids. With 4 bases removed from V and 5 bases from J, the gap between germline ends came to 8 bases. The DNA for the CDR3 is TGCAGCGTTGCCCTTTTAACTGAAGCTTTCTTT. It codes for CSVALLTEAFF. The full variable domain, completed using reference TRBV29-1 and TRBJ1-1, is SAVISQKPSRDICQRGTSLTIQCQVDSQVTMMFWYRQQPGQSLTLIATANQGSEATYESGFVIDKFPISRPNLTFSTLTVSNMSPEDSSIYLCSVALLTEAFFGQGTRLTVV.